These T cell receptor beta chains were read from a single sample in a study of Ad26.COV2.S vaccination and SARS-CoV-2 variants. Here immunoSEQ multiplex PCR was the method, and the copy in TCRdb shows in-frame clones only, minus some. The sample holds about 350,000 clones; around 88% are singletons and the top ten take about 11%. The sample in question was peripheral blood, obtained in a trial of Ad26.COV2.S vaccine versus placebo. Receptors originate from a person between 18 and 59 years old who received the Ad26.COV2.S COVID-19 vaccine or a placebo. Both conserved end residues are part of each CDR3. The D gene is left open where the match is weak. For some rows the clone size is stated as once, few or many, or as a class when expanded; others skip it.

j_gene: TRBJ2-7; v_gene: TRBV14; abundance: .; d_gene: TRBD1; CDR3aa: CASSDRVGYEQYF; CDR3nt: TGTGCCAGCAGCGACAGGGTAGGGTACGAGCAGTACTTC
j_gene: TRBJ1-6; v_gene: TRBV5-4; abundance: few; d_gene: .; CDR3aa: CASSLAIGPNSPLHF; CDR3nt: TGTGCCAGCAGCTTGGCCATAGGACCCAATTCACCCCTCCACTTT
j_gene: TRBJ2-7; v_gene: TRBV28; abundance: .; d_gene: .; CDR3aa: CASSYRVGEQYF; CDR3nt: TGTGCCAGCAGTTACAGGGTCGGCGAGCAGTACTTC
j_gene: TRBJ2-5; v_gene: TRBV25-1; abundance: .; d_gene: .; CDR3aa: CASSEYSDTHLETQYF; CDR3nt: TGTGCCAGCAGTGAATATTCCGACACCCATCTCGAGACCCAGTACTTC
j_gene: TRBJ2-5; v_gene: TRBV5-6; abundance: .; d_gene: TRBD2; CDR3aa: CASSLWLAGLETQYF; CDR3nt: TGTGCCAGCAGCTTGTGGCTAGCGGGGCTGGAGACCCAGTACTTC
j_gene: TRBJ1-2; v_gene: TRBV5-1; abundance: .; d_gene: TRBD1; CDR3aa: CASSSRTGGGYGYTF; CDR3nt: TGCGCCAGCAGCTCGAGGACAGGGGGCGGCTATGGCTACACCTTC
j_gene: TRBJ2-4; v_gene: TRBV28; abundance: .; d_gene: .; CDR3aa: CASSLSGGGAKNIQYF; CDR3nt: TGTGCCAGCAGTTTATCCGGAGGGGGGGCCAAAAACATTCAGTACTTC
j_gene: TRBJ2-3; v_gene: TRBV9; abundance: .; d_gene: TRBD2; CDR3aa: CASSVAPHGRDTDTQYF; CDR3nt: TGTGCCAGCAGCGTAGCTCCTCACGGGAGGGACACAGATACGCAGTATTTT
j_gene: TRBJ1-6; v_gene: TRBV5-4; abundance: .; d_gene: TRBD1; CDR3aa: CASSMGQGNSPLHF; CDR3nt: TGTGCCAGCAGCATGGGACAGGGGAATTCACCCCTCCACTTT
j_gene: TRBJ2-7; v_gene: TRBV3-1/TRBV3-2; abundance: .; d_gene: .; CDR3aa: CASSQAGLSSYEQYF; CDR3nt: TGTGCCAGCAGCCAAGCGGGCCTGAGCTCCTACGAGCAGTACTTC
j_gene: TRBJ1-2; v_gene: TRBV10-3; abundance: .; d_gene: .; CDR3aa: CAIRSTVVRDGYGYTF; CDR3nt: TGTGCCATCAGGTCGACAGTCGTCAGGGACGGCTATGGCTACACCTTC
j_gene: TRBJ1-2; v_gene: TRBV18; abundance: .; d_gene: .; CDR3aa: CASSPRGGYGYTF; CDR3nt: TGTGCCAGCTCACCCCGGGGGGGCTATGGCTACACCTTC
j_gene: TRBJ2-1; v_gene: TRBV7-2; abundance: .; d_gene: TRBD2; CDR3aa: CASSLVASGPYNEQFF; CDR3nt: TGTGCCAGCAGCTTAGTGGCTAGCGGACCCTACAATGAGCAGTTCTTC
j_gene: TRBJ2-1; v_gene: TRBV4-2; abundance: .; d_gene: TRBD1; CDR3aa: CASSRAARDSESNEQFF; CDR3nt: TGTGCCAGCAGCCGAGCGGCCCGGGACAGTGAGAGCAATGAGCAGTTCTTC
j_gene: TRBJ1-1; v_gene: TRBV25-1; abundance: .; d_gene: .; CDR3aa: CASSATLDLNTEAFF; CDR3nt: TGTGCCAGCAGTGCCACCCTCGACCTAAACACTGAAGCTTTCTTT
j_gene: TRBJ2-3; v_gene: TRBV24-1; abundance: .; d_gene: .; CDR3aa: CATGGATDTQYF; CDR3nt: TGTGCCACCGGCGGGGCCACAGATACGCAGTATTTT
j_gene: TRBJ1-5; v_gene: TRBV19; abundance: .; d_gene: TRBD1; CDR3aa: CASRDRESQPQHF; CDR3nt: TGTGCCAGTAGGGACAGGGAGAGTCAGCCCCAGCATTTT
j_gene: TRBJ1-6; v_gene: TRBV7-2; abundance: once; d_gene: .; CDR3aa: CASRGGRDSYNSPLHF; CDR3nt: TGTGCCAGCAGAGGAGGCAGGGACTCCTATAATTCACCCCTCCACTTT
j_gene: TRBJ1-5; v_gene: TRBV7-9; abundance: .; d_gene: .; CDR3aa: CASSLTQGAYDNQPQHF; CDR3nt: TGTGCCAGCAGCTTGACGCAGGGTGCGTACGACAATCAGCCCCAGCATTTT
j_gene: TRBJ1-3; v_gene: TRBV19; abundance: .; d_gene: .; CDR3aa: CASQLFSAGNTIYF; CDR3nt: TGTGCCAGCCAGCTATTTTCGGCGGGAAACACCATATATTTT
j_gene: TRBJ2-3; v_gene: TRBV6-4; abundance: .; d_gene: TRBD2; CDR3aa: CASSKTSGGAGSTQYF; CDR3nt: TGTGCCAGCAGTAAAACTAGCGGGGGGGCCGGTTCCACGCAGTATTTT
j_gene: TRBJ2-7; v_gene: TRBV18; abundance: .; d_gene: .; CDR3aa: CASSPSPYEQYF; CDR3nt: TGTGCCAGCTCACCCTCCCCCTACGAGCAGTACTTC
j_gene: TRBJ1-1; v_gene: TRBV27; abundance: .; d_gene: .; CDR3aa: CASSYHARGPTEAFF; CDR3nt: TGTGCCAGCAGTTACCACGCCCGGGGGCCTACTGAAGCTTTCTTT
j_gene: TRBJ1-5; v_gene: TRBV30; abundance: .; d_gene: .; CDR3aa: CAWSVRVGQPQHF; CDR3nt: TGTGCCTGGAGTGTAAGGGTTGGTCAGCCCCAGCATTTT
j_gene: TRBJ2-2; v_gene: TRBV19; abundance: .; d_gene: .; CDR3aa: CASSIVGITGELFF; CDR3nt: TGTGCCAGTAGTATAGTGGGGATCACCGGGGAGCTGTTTTTT
j_gene: TRBJ1-6; v_gene: TRBV28; abundance: .; d_gene: .; CDR3aa: CASSALSSYNSPLHF; CDR3nt: TGTGCCAGCAGTGCCCTAAGCTCCTATAATTCACCCCTCCACTTT
j_gene: TRBJ1-5; v_gene: TRBV4-1; abundance: .; d_gene: .; CDR3aa: CASSRTDTNYQPQHF; CDR3nt: TGCGCCAGCAGCCGCACAGACACTAACTATCAGCCCCAGCATTTT
j_gene: TRBJ2-7; v_gene: TRBV10-3; abundance: .; d_gene: .; CDR3aa: CAISETGTYEQYF; CDR3nt: TGTGCCATCAGTGAAACGGGAACCTACGAGCAGTACTTC
j_gene: TRBJ2-5; v_gene: TRBV6-5; abundance: .; d_gene: TRBD1; CDR3aa: CASSRPTGTQETQYF; CDR3nt: TGTGCCAGCAGTCGTCCGACAGGGACCCAAGAGACCCAGTACTTC
j_gene: TRBJ2-1; v_gene: TRBV7-9; abundance: .; d_gene: TRBD2; CDR3aa: CASSSPTSSGDNEQFF; CDR3nt: TGTGCCAGCAGCTCGCCGACTAGCAGTGGAGACAATGAGCAGTTCTTC
j_gene: TRBJ1-6; v_gene: TRBV7-2; abundance: .; d_gene: .; CDR3aa: CASSVYSSYNSPLHF; CDR3nt: TGTGCCAGCAGCGTCTACAGCTCCTATAATTCACCCCTCCACTTT
j_gene: TRBJ2-3; v_gene: TRBV19; abundance: .; d_gene: .; CDR3aa: CASSDPGDTDTQYF; CDR3nt: TGTGCCAGTAGTGATCCGGGAGACACAGATACGCAGTATTTT
j_gene: TRBJ2-1; v_gene: TRBV6-5; abundance: .; d_gene: .; CDR3aa: CASSLVWSDYNEQFF; CDR3nt: TGTGCCAGCAGTTTAGTTTGGAGTGACTACAATGAGCAGTTCTTC
j_gene: TRBJ2-2; v_gene: TRBV6-6; abundance: .; d_gene: .; CDR3aa: CASSSQGRGTGELFF; CDR3nt: TGTGCCAGCAGTAGCCAGGGGCGCGGCACCGGGGAGCTGTTTTTT
j_gene: TRBJ1-3; v_gene: TRBV7-9; abundance: .; d_gene: .; CDR3aa: CASSLTGTGNTIYF; CDR3nt: TGTGCCAGCAGCTTAACAGGGACTGGAAACACCATATATTTT
j_gene: TRBJ1-5; v_gene: TRBV19; abundance: .; d_gene: .; CDR3aa: CASSRTPGNQPQHF; CDR3nt: TGTGCCAGTAGTCGGACCCCCGGTAATCAGCCCCAGCATTTT
j_gene: TRBJ1-1; v_gene: TRBV28; abundance: .; d_gene: .; CDR3aa: CASRTRTEGTLNTEAFF; CDR3nt: TGTGCCAGCCGAACAAGGACAGAGGGGACCCTCAACACTGAAGCTTTCTTT
j_gene: TRBJ2-1; v_gene: TRBV6-5; abundance: .; d_gene: TRBD1; CDR3aa: CASSEDRGSYNEQFF; CDR3nt: TGTGCCAGCAGCGAGGACAGGGGGTCCTACAATGAGCAGTTCTTC
j_gene: TRBJ2-1; v_gene: TRBV10-1; abundance: .; d_gene: TRBD2; CDR3aa: CASSPPISTSGSEYNEQFF; CDR3nt: TGCGCCAGCAGTCCCCCTATCTCGACTAGCGGGAGCGAGTACAATGAGCAGTTCTTC